The next 26 T cell receptor beta chains were all read from a single sample in a study of graft-versus-host responses after intestinal transplantation. Data came from immunoSEQ multiplex PCR; TCRdb stores just in-frame clones and leaves some out. The repertoire consists of around 30,000 clones, with 90% to 95% occurring once and the leading ten covering over 0.7%. This specimen was PBMCs, taken about 62 days after intestinal transplant. The receptors shown here come from a human patient who received an intestinal transplant, so some T cells may come from the graft donor.

The chain has TRBV11-2 and TRBJ1-1; no definite D call. Germline V lookup: CDR1 SGHAT, CDR2 FQNNGV. The CDR3 contains 11 residues. V was clipped by 5 bases and J by 8 bases, with 9 bases between them. CDR3: CASSPYIEAFF. The CDR3 DNA reads as TGTGCCAGCAGCCCCTATATCGAAGCTTTCTTT. The full variable domain, rest sourced from reference TRBV11-2 and TRBJ1-1, is EAGVAQSPRYKIIEKRQSVAFWCNPISGHATLYWYQQILGQGPKLLIQFQNNGVVDDSQLPKDRFSAERLKGVDSTLKIQPAKLEDSAVYLCASSPYIEAFFGQGTRLTVV.

The rearrangement links TRBV6-5 to TRBJ2-4, with D maybe TRBD2 (5 bases). The length of the CDR3 is 16 residues. The germline V gene has CDR1 MNHEY and CDR2 SVGAGI. V lost 2 bases and J 2 bases, leaving 13 bases between the germline ends. CDR3 coding DNA: TGTGCCAGCAGTTACGTCGTGGGAGCACCCAAAAACATTCAGTACTTC. Its translation: CASSYVVGAPKNIQYF.

This rearrangement joins TRBV28 to TRBJ2-4; 7 bases map to TRBD2. After removal of 6 bases from V and 4 bases from J, the junction contained 12 bases not matched to a gene. Germline V gene lookup returns CDR1 MDHEN and CDR2 SYDVKM. The CDR3 spans 16 residues. The CDR3 here is CASSLGVLALKNIQYF. The CDR3, as DNA: TGTGCCAGCAGCCTCGGCGTACTAGCGCTAAAAAACATTCAGTACTTC.

The V and J genes are TRBV15 and TRBJ1-1, with TRBD1 identical over 10 bases. The V gene end was trimmed by 8 bases and the J gene end by 5 bases; junction bases not matched to a gene: 5. CDR3 length: 13 residues. The germline V gene has CDR1 LNHNV and CDR2 YYDKDF (reference sequence). CDR3 protein: CATGWTGGTEAFF. The DNA of the CDR3 is TGTGCCACCGGTTGGACAGGGGGGACTGAAGCTTTCTTT. Full variable domain (missing parts from reference TRBV15 and TRBJ1-1): DAMVIQNPRYQVTQFGKPVTLSCSQTLNHNVMYWYQQKSSQAPKLLFHYYDKDFNNEADTPDNFQSRRPNTSFCFLDIRSPGLGDTAMYLCATGWTGGTEAFFGQGTRLTVV.

This clone has only one observation. This chain links TRBV30 with TRBJ2-3, with TRBD2 matching over 7 bases. The length of the CDR3 is 13 residues. The J segment lost 14 bases and the V segment lost 2 bases, leaving 13 bases of the junction unmatched. Germline CDR1 GTSNPN, CDR2 SVGIG (reference sequence). Here the CDR3 reads CAWSTRLARGLYF. CDR3 nucleotide sequence: TGTGCCTGGAGTACCAGACTAGCTCGGGGCCTGTATTTT.

The rearrangement links TRBV7-8 to TRBJ1-4; the D gene is possibly TRBD1 (5 bases). Germline CDR1 reads SGHVS; CDR2 reads FQNEAQ. V was cut by 2 bases and J by 8 bases, with 15 bases left in between. The CDR3 extends over 15 amino acids. CDR3 bases: TGTGCCAGCAGCTTACAGGGCACGCAAGGGGAAAAACTGTTTTTT. Amino acids: CASSLQGTQGEKLFF.

This clone was counted a single time. V is TRBV9 and J is TRBJ1-2; D gene ambiguous. Trimming left V 4 bases short and J 1 base short, with 11 bases between. The germline V gene encodes CDR1 SGDLS and CDR2 YYNGEE. The CDR3 runs 14 residues. As DNA, the CDR3 is TGTGCCAGCAGCCCCCACGAGGATAACTATGGCTACACCTTC. This sequence encodes CASSPHEDNYGYTF.

CDR3: CASSTTSGGYPKLTGELFF. CDR3 sequence (DNA): TGCGCCAGCAGCACGACTAGCGGGGGGTACCCAAAGTTAACCGGGGAGCTGTTTTTT. The chain joins TRBV5-1 to TRBJ2-2; 13 nucleotides agree with TRBD2. Germline V gene sequence: CDR1 SGHRS, CDR2 YFSETQ. The CDR3 is 19 residues long. J gave up 5 bases and V 4 bases, and 14 bases lay outside the gene matches.

V is TRBV5-1 and J is TRBJ2-1; no clear D gene. CDR3 length: 13 amino acids. CDR1 is SGHRS and CDR2 is YFSETQ in the germline V gene. Trimming took off 4 bases at V and 3 bases at J, with 8 bases between the two ends. The CDR3 nucleotides are TGCGCCAGCAGCCCCCCGCGCTACAATGAGCAGTTCTTC. Encoded protein: CASSPPRYNEQFF.

The V call is TRBV19, the J call TRBJ2-7; D might be TRBD1 or TRBD2, each matching 7 bases. The CDR3 consists of 14 residues. Germline V gives CDR1 LNHDA, CDR2 SQIVND (reference sequence). Trimming cost V 6 bases and J 4 bases, with 16 bases left between them. The CDR3 spells CASSHFQGGYEQYF. CDR3 bases: TGTGCCAGTAGCCACTTTCAGGGGGGGTACGAGCAGTACTTC. The full variable domain, completed using reference TRBV19 and TRBJ2-7, is DGGITQSPKYLFRKEGQNVTLSCEQNLNHDAMYWYRQDPGQGLRLIYYSQIVNDFQKGDIAEGYSVSREKKESFPLTVTSAQKNPTAFYLCASSHFQGGYEQYFGPGTRLTVT.

V usage is TRBV14 and J usage is TRBJ2-5; the D gene is possibly TRBD1 (6 bases). Between the trimmed V and J ends, which lost 2 bases and 4 bases, there was a span of 17 bases. Germline V gene lookup returns CDR1 SGHDN and CDR2 FVKESK. The CDR3 totals 16 residues. As DNA, the CDR3 is TGTGCCAGCAGCCAATACACGACAGGCTTTGGAGAGACCCAGTACTTC. As protein: CASSQYTTGFGETQYF.

The chain recombines TRBV6-1 with TRBJ2-1, with D possibly matching TRBD1 (6 bases). The germline V and J ends were trimmed by 8 bases and 9 bases, with 17 bases remaining between them. The CDR3 has 13 amino acids. Germline lookup yields CDR1 MNHNS and CDR2 SASEGT. The CDR3 sequence is CASFNGQLGEQFF. The CDR3 region has the DNA TGTGCCAGCTTTAACGGACAGCTTGGTGAGCAGTTCTTC.

The rearrangement links TRBV7-9 to TRBJ2-5, with a tentative D call TRBD1 (5 bases). The CDR3 is 17 amino acids. Per germline, CDR1 SEHNR and CDR2 FQNEAQ (reference sequence). Trimming took off 1 base at V and 0 bases at J, with 15 bases between the two ends. Here the CDR3 reads CASSLGGWGRNQETQYF. The CDR3 DNA reads as TGTGCCAGCAGCTTAGGCGGTTGGGGCAGAAACCAAGAGACCCAGTACTTC.

The rearrangement uses TRBV6-6 and TRBJ1-1, with D tentatively TRBD1 (5 bases). CDR3 length: 14 amino acids. Germline lookup yields CDR1 MNHNY and CDR2 SVGAGI (reference sequence). The V and J ends lost 0 bases and 8 bases respectively, with 13 bases between them. The CDR3 loop reads CASSYSRGFSEAFF. CDR3 DNA sequence: TGTGCCAGCAGTTACTCACGGGGGTTCTCGGAAGCTTTCTTT.

This clone was picked up one time. The chain uses TRBV29-1 and TRBJ2-7; D is uncertain. V dropped 1 base and J dropped 0 bases, with 13 bases sitting between them. This CDR3 is 15 amino acids long. Germline CDR1 is SQVTM and CDR2 is ANQGSEA. Here the CDR3 DNA reads TGCAGCGTTGAAGCTGAGGCGGATAGCTCCTACGAGCAGTACTTC. Its translation: CSVEAEADSSYEQYF.

The gene calls are TRBV30 and TRBJ2-7; 9 bases match TRBD1. This CDR3 region has 16 residues. Germline assignment: CDR1 GTSNPN and CDR2 SVGIG (reference sequence). The ends lost 0 bases at V and 3 bases at J; junction bases unmatched: 9. The CDR3 nucleotides read TGTGCCTGGAGTGTGCTTATGGGGGGACAGGGCTACGAGCAGTACTTC. Its protein is CAWSVLMGGQGYEQYF.

The rearrangement uses TRBV5-4 and TRBJ2-7; possibly TRBD2 for D (6 bases). Deletions cut 2 bases from V and 4 bases from J, with 10 bases between. Germline loops: CDR1 SGHNT, CDR2 YYREEE (reference sequence). The CDR3 sequence is 13 residues long. This CDR3 reads CASSFGTSYEQYF. The CDR3 DNA reads as TGTGCCAGCAGCTTCGGGACTTCGTACGAGCAGTACTTC.

This sequence joins TRBV15 and TRBJ1-2; 8 bases agree with TRBD1. The germline gives CDR1 LNHNV, CDR2 YYDKDF (reference sequence). The CDR3 extends over 18 amino acids. V lost 0 bases to trimming and J lost 4 bases; unmatched junction nucleotides: 13. CDR3 region: CATSRDPGQGISSYGYTF. CDR3 nucleotides: TGTGCCACCAGCAGAGACCCCGGACAGGGAATCTCTTCCTATGGCTACACCTTC.

The chain is built from TRBV19 and TRBJ2-1; TRBD2 matches at 7 bases. The CDR3 has 14 residues. The trim removed 6 bases at V and 9 bases at J, leaving 11 bases unmatched. Germline CDR1 and CDR2: LNHDA and SQIVND (reference sequence). The CDR3 sequence is CASSPSGGPIEQFF. The CDR3 DNA follows: TGTGCCAGTAGCCCTAGCGGAGGCCCCATTGAGCAGTTCTTC.

The chain combines TRBV27 with TRBJ2-6; D uncertain. There are 13 residues in the CDR3. The V gene lost 5 bases and the J gene lost 0 bases, with 2 bases spanning the gap. CDR1 is MNHEY and CDR2 is SMNVEV in the germline V gene (reference sequence). Here the CDR3 DNA reads TGTGCCAGCAGTGTCTCTGGGGCCAACGTCCTGACTTTC. It specifies CASSVSGANVLTF. The complete variable domain, with remaining parts taken from reference TRBV27 and TRBJ2-6, reads EAQVTQNPRYLITVTGKKLTVTCSQNMNHEYMSWYRQDPGLGLRQIYYSMNVEVTDKGDVPEGYKVSRKEKRNFPLILESPSPNQTSLYFCASSVSGANVLTFGAGSRLTVL.

The gene calls are TRBV7-9 and TRBJ2-4, with 7 bases that match TRBD2. The CDR3 consists of 15 residues. The germline V gene has CDR1 SEHNR and CDR2 FQNEAQ (reference sequence). After removal of 3 bases from V and 0 bases from J, the junction contained 2 bases not matched to a gene. DNA of the CDR3: TGTGCCAGCAGCTTGGGAGGGCAAGCCAAAAACATTCAGTACTTC. It is translated as CASSLGGQAKNIQYF.

J is TRBJ2-5 and V is TRBV7-9; D is unresolved. TRBJ2-7 matches the DNA end more closely, so the J call is doubtful. CDR1 is SEHNR and CDR2 is FQNEAQ in the germline V gene (reference sequence). The CDR3 length is 15 residues. For the CDR3, the DNA is TGTGCCAGCAGCCTTGACCGTGGGGAAGCCTACGAGCAGTACTTC. This codes for CASSLDRGEAYEQYF.

This chain uses TRBV11-3 with TRBJ2-7, with 11 bases matching TRBD2. The CDR3 length is 16 residues. Germline CDR1 reads SGHNT; CDR2 reads YENEEA. V shed 5 bases and J 6 bases; nucleotides not matched to a gene: 12. CDR3 coding DNA: TGTGCCAGCAGCATCAGTACCGTAGCGGGGGGGCGCGAGCAGTACTTC. It is translated as CASSISTVAGGREQYF. The full variable domain, with the rest looked up from reference TRBV11-3 and TRBJ2-7, is EAGVVQSPRYKIIEKKQPVAFWCNPISGHNTLYWYLQNLGQGPELLIRYENEEAVDDSQLPKDRFSAERLKGVDSTLKIQPAELGDSAVYLCASSISTVAGGREQYFGPGTRLTVT.

The chain links TRBV7-9 to TRBJ2-2; 11 nucleotides line up with TRBD1. Germline CDR1 is SEHNR and CDR2 is FQNEAQ (reference sequence). Trimming cost V 5 bases and J 7 bases; bases outside gene matches: 6. This CDR3 has 15 amino acids. The CDR3 spells CASSPDRGLGGELFF. CDR3 sequence (DNA): TGTGCCAGCAGCCCGGACAGGGGGCTGGGCGGGGAGCTGTTTTTT.

By share of the sample, this clone is medium-sized (0.01 to 0.1%). The CDR3: CATQKLAGATDTQYF. CDR3 bases: TGTGCCACCCAAAAACTAGCGGGAGCCACGGATACGCAGTATTTT. J is TRBJ2-3 and V is TRBV6-6, with TRBD2 matching 11 bases. This CDR3 is 15 amino acids long. V was pared by 10 bases and J by 6 bases, with 12 bases of the junction left unmatched. The germline V gene encodes CDR1 MNHNY and CDR2 SVGAGI (reference sequence).

On this clone: A read error may produce the germline difference seen at one junction end. The chain couples TRBV7-9 to TRBJ1-2; D gene uncertain. The CDR3 has 12 amino acids. Germline assignment: CDR1 SEHNR and CDR2 FQNEAQ (reference sequence). CDR3 nucleotides: TGTGCCAGCAGCTTATTTTGGCGTGGCTACGCCTTC. This encodes CASSLFWRGYAF.